The present T cell receptor beta chain was sequenced within a study of T-cell memory formation after mild COVID-19. Study at large: Largely donor-specific sequence clusters came from a couple of donors. Notes on the study in general: Later expanders leaned CD4+, whereas day 15 to 85 contracting clones were balanced CD4/CD8. In pre-infection memory, a portion of responding clones appeared, which suggested that cross-reactive memory joined.

As to this clonotype: Its antigen is not identified.

TCRdb redid the calling of the 5' RACE reads with MiXCR, one entry per CDR3 protein. The table shows about 450,000 distinct CDR3 sequences, with less than 25% occurring only once. Per the germline V gene, CDR1 is SGHVS and CDR2 is FQNEAQ. V was pared by 5 bases and J by 2 bases, with 11 bases of the junction left unmatched. CDR3 size: 16 residues. This chain links TRBV7-8 with TRBJ1-1; 7 nucleotides agree with TRBD1. Sequencing was carried out using PBMCs or a T cell subset sorted from them (not recorded which). This sequence was found in an adult woman who had mild COVID-19 (a few samples of this study predate the infection). Cell type and time point are not known. The CDR3 DNA sequence: TGTGCCAGCAGCCTTGTAGGGGGCGGACTAAACACTGAAGCTTTCTTT. Translation gives CASSLVGGGLNTEAFF.